The present TCR beta chain was sequenced within a study of beta chain features in type 1 diabetes (dated by TCRdb to the late 2010s). Regarding the research as a whole: Mean age, gender distribution, total cell number and subset yield did not differ between patients and healthy donors. A total of roughly 99,000,000 sorted cells were examined across all samples, and the number of cells per subset was strongly correlated with RNA yield. The study compared TCRB repertoires of sorted circulating CD4+ T cell subsets between recently diagnosed type 1 diabetes patients and matched healthy donors. Regulatory and stem cell-like memory subsets were obtained from only 8 patients and roughly eight healthy donors, while naive and central memory subsets were obtained from all 30 or so donors.

All of the isolated RNA was reverse transcribed with the High Capacity cDNA Reverse Transcription Kit, so expressed TCRB transcripts were sequenced. Deep immunoSEQ sequencing was performed on naive, central memory and regulatory T cell samples, with an average of roughly 3.6 million total reads per sample. Sorted cells were lysed in RLT buffer and RNA was extracted with DNase-treated RNeasy Micro or Mini kits, depending on cell number. To prevent cross-contamination, every cell subset was processed on its own, while patient and healthy donor samples were processed together. Using the immunoSEQ multiplex PCR, TCRB sequences were amplified from cDNA into 87-bp fragments spanning the CDR3 region. Amplicons were sequenced on the Illumina HiSeq platform. The original pipeline was this. Synthetic template baselines were used to correct PCR bias computationally, reads within Hamming distance 2 were collapsed together, and singletons that could not be merged were discarded. Reads were aligned against IMGT to assign V, D and J genes, CDR3 length and insertions or deletions at six rearrangement sites. Clonotype counts were normalized to sorted cell number within each subset before computing true diversity and Gini coefficients with the tcR R package. The overlap coefficient, calculated on TCRB nucleotide sequences, was used to measure repertoire sharing. Out-of-frame TCRB sequences from naive cells were analyzed to stand in for the pre-selection repertoire. This is the immuneACCESS table as TCRdb keeps it, with only in-frame sequences that have V and J called. A part of the clones is gone; compared with another copy, unresolved V genes explain less than half, and the rest is unexplained. Clone size and the V and J calls come from that table; the DNA yielded D and trimming. Present in this sample are around 350,000 clones, 10% to 15% of which were seen just once. Under 0.02% of the sample belongs to the ten largest clones.

To note about this clone: Which antigen it targets is not known. Qualities for individual bases were not recorded, and no much larger clone is one base off.

A single peripheral blood draw of roughly 0.11 L on average was collected from each donor into heparinised tubes. A BD FACSAria II and a panel including CD45RO, CCR7, CD25, CD127, CD95 and CD27 were used to sort naive, central memory, regulatory and stem cell-like memory CD4+ T cells. All sorted populations exceeded 98% purity. PBMCs were separated immediately by Lymphoprep density gradient centrifugation and were stained directly, without being cultured. To minimize batch effects, samples were stained and sorted in pairs, one healthy donor with one patient per experiment. Study-wide conclusions, independent of this receptor: Sequencing cDNA rather than genomic DNA could over-represent highly expressing activated cells, although activation and CD3 levels did not differ between groups. Naive, central memory and regulatory TCRB repertoires appeared more similar among patients than among healthy donors. PCR might favor shorter templates, but patient and control samples were amplified and corrected together, so any skew would affect both groups equally. A moderate but significant shortening of TCRB CDR3 length was observed in type 1 diabetes patients in all four CD4+ subsets. Patients with type 1 diabetes made fewer insertions and deleted more nucleotides at VDJ recombination sites, implying thymic rearrangement abnormalities. Only small numbers of individuals were included in the HLA sub-analyses, which left unresolved whether HLA type had any influence on TCRB rearrangement.

Sequences were obtained from naive CD4+ T cells from blood. The cell subset or site label of this sample denotes: true naive CD4+ T cells. This receptor was taken from a man aged 18 to 30 in good health.

The bases are TGTGCCAGCAGCCCGAGGGACAGTACCTACGAGCAGTACTTC. This is translated as CASSPRDSTYEQYF. The rearranged segments are TRBV11-2 and TRBJ2-7; TRBD1 lines up with 7 middle nucleotides. The CDR3 measures 14 amino acids from cysteine to phenylalanine. The sequence is cut down to CDR3 DNA, 42 bases in frame from base 1. The CDR1 and CDR2 encoded by the germline V gene are SGHAT and FQNNGV. For this chain, trimming is 5 bases at the V end and 2 bases at the J end, and the number of junction bases without a gene match is 6.